These T cell receptor beta chains were read from a single sample in a study of CD4 and CD8 cells across lung adenocarcinoma regions. TCRdb recomputed calls from the PCR reads with MiXCR, one row per CDR3 protein. This sample carries about 12,000 distinct CDR3 sequences, 53% of them seen once, and the ten largest clones take 33%. Sequencing was performed on CD8+ T cells from the center of a lung tumor. The receptors stem from a female donor with lung adenocarcinoma. The CD4 and CD8 labels of this study may be unreliable. Each CDR3 is given with its conserved first and last residue. A D gene is named only where the DNA matches it firmly. Part of the rows lack a size; the others show once, few, many or a class for expanded clones.

J gene | clone size | D gene | V gene | CDR3 DNA | CDR3 protein
TRBJ1-2 | NA | NA | TRBV7-2 | TGTGCCAGCAGCTTAAGTCTCCTGGGAATCTATGGCTACACCTTC | CASSLSLLGIYGYTF
TRBJ2-1 | NA | NA | TRBV7-6 | TGTGCCAGCACAGGGCGTTACAATGAGCAGTTCTTC | CASTGRYNEQFF
TRBJ2-3 | once | NA | TRBV6-1 | TGTGCCACCGACAGGTTCACAGATACGCAGTATTTT | CATDRFTDTQYF
TRBJ1-1 | NA | NA | TRBV6-1 | TGTGCCAGCAGTGAAGCGGACACTGAAGCTTTCTTT | CASSEADTEAFF
TRBJ2-1 | NA | TRBD2 | TRBV6-1 | TGTGCCAGCAGTGAAGCTAGCGGGGGGTCGAATGAGCAGTTCTTC | CASSEASGGSNEQFF
TRBJ2-3 | NA | NA | TRBV7-9 | TGTGCCAGCAGCTTAGGCCTCGGACGGGTGAGCACAGATACGCAGTATTTT | CASSLGLGRVSTDTQYF
TRBJ1-5 | few | TRBD1 | TRBV6-2/TRBV6-3 | TGTGCCAGCAAACCGGGACAGGGGATTCAGCCCCAGCATTTT | CASKPGQGIQPQHF
TRBJ2-7 | NA | NA | TRBV27 | TGTGCCAGCAGATGGGCAGGAGACGACTACGAGCAGTACTTC | CASRWAGDDYEQYF
TRBJ1-6 | NA | TRBD1 | TRBV6-1 | TGTGCCAGCACTCTCCGGGACAGGGAGTATTCACCCCTCCACTTT | CASTLRDREYSPLHF
TRBJ2-6 | medium-sized | NA | TRBV6-5 | TGTGCCAGCAGTTCCTCAGCCTATGGGGCCAACGTCCTGACTTTC | CASSSSAYGANVLTF
TRBJ1-2 | few | NA | TRBV3-1 | TGTGCCAGCAGCCTCCTTGGGGCAGGCTACACCTTC | CASSLLGAGYTF
TRBJ1-2 | NA | NA | TRBV6-5 | TGTGCCAGCAGTTACTCGACCGGGACGGTTAGTGGCTACACCTTC | CASSYSTGTVSGYTF
TRBJ2-5 | many | TRBD2 | TRBV7-3 | TGTGCCAGCAGCTTAGCGGGGGGGCTGGGAGAGACCCAGTACTTC | CASSLAGGLGETQYF
TRBJ1-1 | many | NA | TRBV6-5 | TGTGCCAGCAGTTACGGGGGGACGAACACTGAAGCTTTCTTT | CASSYGGTNTEAFF
TRBJ1-2 | few | NA | TRBV12-3/TRBV12-4 | TGTGCCAGCAGTTTAATTCAGGGCGGGGGCTACACCTTC | CASSLIQGGGYTF
TRBJ2-1 | NA | NA | TRBV6-1 | TGTGCCAGCAGACCAGGGTTCTCCTACAATGAGCTGTTTTTC | CASRPGFSYNELFF
TRBJ2-1 | few | NA | TRBV27 | TGTGCCAGCAGTTTATCTATCGGGGGCTACGACAATGAGCAGTTCTTC | CASSLSIGGYDNEQFF
TRBJ1-4 | medium-sized | NA | TRBV6-5 | TGTGCCAGCTACAGGGCGAATGAAAAACTGTTTTTT | CASYRANEKLFF
TRBJ1-1 | NA | NA | TRBV6-5 | TGTGCCAGCAGTTACTCCGACGGGGAGACTGAAGCTTTCTTT | CASSYSDGETEAFF
TRBJ2-5 | NA | NA | TRBV6-1 | TGTGCCAGCATTGATGCGGGGGTGGGGGGCATTGACCCAGATACCCAGTACTTC | CASIDAGVGGIDPDTQYF
TRBJ1-1 | few | NA | TRBV6-5 | TGTGCCAGCAGTTATTTAGTGAGGAACACTGAAGCTTTCTTT | CASSYLVRNTEAFF
TRBJ2-2 | NA | TRBD1 | TRBV6-5 | TGTGCCAGCAGTTACCAGACAGGGGTAGGCACCGGGGAGCTGTTTTTT | CASSYQTGVGTGELFF
TRBJ1-1 | few | NA | TRBV6-1 | TGTGCCAGCAGCCGCCCAGACAGCTACACTGAAGCTTTCTTT | CASSRPDSYTEAFF
TRBJ2-4 | NA | NA | TRBV14 | TGTGCCAGCAGCCCCCTCGGGCAAGCCAAAAACATTCAGTACTTC | CASSPLGQAKNIQYF
TRBJ1-2 | many | NA | TRBV25-1 | TGTGCCAGCAGTTTCGGACTGAACTATGGCTACACCTTC | CASSFGLNYGYTF
TRBJ2-1 | few | NA | TRBV6-1 | TGTGCCAGTAGTAAAAGGGGGACTGACAATGAGCAGTTCTTC | CASSKRGTDNEQFF
TRBJ2-1 | NA | TRBD1 | TRBV10-2 | TGCGCCAGCTCACCCCGGGACAGCAATGAGCAGTTCTTC | CASSPRDSNEQFF
TRBJ2-7 | NA | NA | TRBV7-6 | TGTGCCAGCAGCTTAGGGGCTAGCTACGAGCAGTACTTC | CASSLGASYEQYF
TRBJ2-3 | NA | NA | TRBV12-3/TRBV12-4 | TGTGCCGGGGGGCTTGGGGGAGGGGACACAGATACCCAGTACTTT | CAGGLGGGDTDTQYF
TRBJ2-5 | NA | TRBD2 | TRBV27 | TGTGCCAGCAGTTTGTCGACTAGCTTCCAAGAGACCCAGTACTTC | CASSLSTSFQETQYF
TRBJ2-3 | NA | TRBD2 | TRBV10-2 | TGCGCCAGCAGAGATCTAGCGGGAGGCAAAAATACGCAGTACTTT | CASRDLAGGKNTQYF
TRBJ1-2 | NA | NA | TRBV6-1 | TGTGCCAGCAGTCAACGTCCCGACGGGGGGGAGGGCTACACCTTC | CASSQRPDGGEGYTF
TRBJ2-1 | once | TRBD2 | TRBV11-2 | TGTGCCAGCAGCTTAGCGGGACTAGCATCCGATGAGCAGTTCTTC | CASSLAGLASDEQFF
TRBJ2-3 | NA | NA | TRBV10-3 | TGTCTCAAGGCTGTGTCCCAAGATACGCAGTACTTT | CLKAVSQDTQYF
TRBJ2-3 | medium-sized | NA | TRBV27 | TGTGCCAGCAGTTCAAACACAGATACGCAGTATTTT | CASSSNTDTQYF
TRBJ2-1 | NA | TRBD2 | TRBV6-1 | TGTGCCAGCAGTGAAGAGACTAGCGGGATATGGGAGCAGTTCTTC | CASSEETSGIWEQFF
TRBJ2-7 | NA | NA | TRBV6-1 | TGTGCCAGCAGCCGGACGTCGGAGACGAGAGAGCAGTACTTC | CASSRTSETREQYF
TRBJ2-5 | NA | NA | TRBV10-2 | TGCGCCAGCAGTTTGGTGCAGACAGAGACCCAGTACTTC | CASSLVQTETQYF
TRBJ2-2 | many | NA | TRBV6-5 | TGTGCCAGCAGTTACCAGGGGCCGATGAACACCGGGGAGCTGTTTTTT | CASSYQGPMNTGELFF
TRBJ2-7 | NA | NA | TRBV6-5 | TGTGCCAGCAGTTACGGACGTGATTACGAGCAGTACTTC | CASSYGRDYEQYF
TRBJ2-1 | NA | NA | TRBV10-1 | TGCGCCAGCAGTCGGACCAGGGGGGAATACAATGAGCAGTTCTTC | CASSRTRGEYNEQFF
TRBJ2-5 | NA | TRBD2 | TRBV6-4 | TGTGCCAGCAGGGACTCCGGGACGGGGGGCTTC | CASRDSGTGGF
TRBJ2-3 | NA | TRBD1 | TRBV11-2 | TGTGCCAGCAGCTTAGATGAGACAGGGGCCGGCACAGATACGCAGTATTTT | CASSLDETGAGTDTQYF
TRBJ2-1 | NA | NA | TRBV6-1 | TGTGCCAGCGGCCCCTCTAGCAACTACAATGAGCAGTTCTTC | CASGPSSNYNEQFF
TRBJ1-1 | NA | NA | TRBV6-5 | TGTGCCAGCAGTTACCGGCAGACGAACACTGAAGCTTTCTTT | CASSYRQTNTEAFF
TRBJ2-5 | NA | TRBD2 | TRBV6-1 | TGTGCCAGGGGTCCGGGGGGGGGGGACCAAGAGACGCAGTACTTT | CARGPGGGDQETQYF